The T cell receptor (beta chain) under discussion was sequenced for a study of long-term antiretroviral therapy in people with HIV. This was the immunoSEQ v3.0 assay at survey level. Assay used: immunoSEQ multiplex PCR; TCRdb lists only in-frame clones, some missing. The sample lists approximately 30,000 clones, around four fifths seen once, with around a tenth in the top ten. The CDR3 covers 13 residues. J gave up 3 bases and V 5 bases, and 0 bases lay outside the gene matches. CDR1 is MRHNA and CDR2 is SNTAGT in the germline V gene. This clonotype was obtained from a young man with HIV. This sample comprised unsorted PBMCs, obtained 0.8 years before starting antiretroviral therapy. The J gene is TRBJ2-1, the V gene TRBV6-4; 8 bases map to TRBD2. CDR3 nucleotide sequence: TGTGCCAGCAGTAGCGGGAGCTACAATGAGCAGTTCTTC. As protein: CASSSGSYNEQFF.